One and the same sample provided the 16 T cell receptor beta chains below, sequenced in a study of T cells after yellow fever vaccination. TCRdb redid the calling of the 5' RACE reads with MiXCR, one entry per CDR3 protein. The sample includes some 600,000 distinct CDR3 sequences, approximately 13% of them seen just once. The material sequenced was PBMCs, taken on the day of the yellow fever booster vaccination. The receptors shown here come from a man aged 25 to 45 who received the YFV17D yellow fever vaccine.

This clonotype turned up a few times. J is TRBJ2-7 and V is TRBV4-3; D perhaps matches TRBD2 (5 bases). The CDR3 is made up of 15 amino acids. The germline V and J ends were trimmed by 1 base and 2 bases, with 12 bases remaining between them. Germline assignment: CDR1 LGHNA and CDR2 YSLEER. CDR3 amino acids: CASSQVEGAAYEQYF. DNA of the CDR3: TGCGCCAGCAGCCAAGTAGAGGGAGCGGCCTACGAGCAGTACTTC.

V is TRBV11-2 and J is TRBJ2-1; 11 bases align to TRBD1. The CDR3 is 16 amino acids. Germline CDR1 and CDR2: SGHAT and FQNNGV. Trimming took 1 base from V and 8 from J; bases not matched to a gene: 7. CDR3 region: CASSLVGTGGDDEQFF. CDR3 bases: TGTGCCAGCAGCTTAGTGGGGACAGGGGGAGATGATGAGCAGTTCTTC.

The chain recombines TRBV18 with TRBJ1-3; 7 bases match TRBD1. With 5 bases clipped from V and 2 bases from J, the junction kept 6 bases outside the gene matches. The germline gives CDR1 KGHSH, CDR2 LQKENI. The CDR3 is 15 amino acids. The CDR3 DNA is TGTGCCAGCTCAGCCGGGACAGAAACTGGAAACACCATATATTTT. This codes for CASSAGTETGNTIYF. The whole variable domain, filled in from reference TRBV18 and TRBJ1-3, reads NAGVMQNPRHLVRRRGQEARLRCSPMKGHSHVYWYRQLPEEGLKFMVYLQKENIIDESGMPKERFSAEFPKEGPSILRIQQVVRGDSAAYFCASSAGTETGNTIYFGEGSWLTVV.

This clonotype has just a few counts. The V call is TRBV3-1, the J call TRBJ2-1; D might be TRBD2 (6 bases). Germline CDR1 is LGHDT and CDR2 is YNNKEL (reference sequence). Trimming cost V 2 bases and J 2 bases, with 10 bases left between them. The CDR3 length is 15 residues. The CDR3 is CASSQILATYNEQFF. The CDR3 coding sequence is TGTGCCAGCAGCCAAATTCTAGCGACCTACAATGAGCAGTTCTTC.

In its sample, this clonotype was seen a few times. The chain has TRBV29-1 and TRBJ2-5, with 7 bases that match TRBD2. The CDR3 length is 13 residues. Looked up from germline, CDR1 is SQVTM and CDR2 is ANQGSEA. Trimming took 8 bases from V and 5 from J; bases not matched to a gene: 11. CDR3 sequence: CSTAPTSVETQYF. The CDR3 nucleotides are TGCAGCACTGCTCCCACTAGCGTTGAGACCCAGTACTTC.

The chain employs TRBV14 and TRBJ2-1; D is tentatively TRBD1 or TRBD2 (5 bases each). The germline V and J ends were trimmed by 1 base and 13 bases, with 17 bases remaining between them. The CDR3 length is 14 residues. Looked up from germline, CDR1 is SGHDN and CDR2 is FVKESK. CDR3 nucleotide sequence: TGTGCCAGCAGCCAAGCCTACTATGGGACGGCTCAGTTCTTC. Protein sequence: CASSQAYYGTAQFF.

This clonotype has more than one count but fewer than ten. V gene TRBV4-2 combines with J gene TRBJ2-3; possible D gene TRBD2, 5 bases. From germline, CDR1 is LGHNA and CDR2 YNFKEQ. The CDR3 runs to 17 residues. The germline V and J ends were trimmed by 0 bases and 6 bases, with 19 bases remaining between them. The CDR3 spells CASSQDGRTIGEDTQYF. CDR3 bases: TGTGCCAGCAGCCAAGATGGAAGAACGATTGGGGAGGATACGCAGTATTTT.

This clonotype was observed a few times. This rearrangement joins TRBV9 to TRBJ2-1; TRBD2 might be the D (6 bases). This CDR3 comprises 16 residues. Trimming removed 3 bases from V and 4 bases from J, with 17 bases in between. The V gene's germline CDR1 is SGDLS and CDR2 YYNGEE. The CDR3 here is CASSESPRGLYNEQFF. In DNA, the CDR3 is TGTGCCAGCAGCGAGAGTCCTCGGGGGTTATACAATGAGCAGTTCTTC.

This chain links TRBV6-1 with TRBJ2-2; D possibly matches TRBD1 or TRBD2 (6 bases each). CDR3 length: 15 residues. Trimming took off 5 bases at V and 0 bases at J, with 10 bases between the two ends. The V gene's germline CDR1 is MNHNS and CDR2 SASEGT. As DNA, the CDR3 is TGTGCCAGCAGTCCGGGGGCGACGAACACCGGGGAGCTGTTTTTT. This codes for CASSPGATNTGELFF.

This clonotype was seen only a few times. V gene TRBV27 combines with J gene TRBJ2-2, with no clear D. Germline CDR1 MNHEY, CDR2 SMNVEV (reference sequence). V lost 3 bases and J 7 bases, leaving 6 bases between the germline ends. The CDR3 contains 12 residues. The CDR3 coding sequence is TGTGCCAGCAGTTTCTATCTCGGGGAGCTGTTTTTT. Protein product: CASSFYLGELFF.

In its sample, this clonotype was seen many times. The chain uses TRBV4-3 and TRBJ2-2; 11 bases line up with TRBD1. Unmatched junction bases numbered 7, after V lost 4 bases and J lost 6 bases. The CDR3 consists of 16 residues. Germline V gives CDR1 LGHNA, CDR2 YSLEER. As DNA, the CDR3 is TGCGCCAGCAGCCTCGGACAGGGGGCTTTGGCCGGGGAGCTGTTTTTT. This encodes CASSLGQGALAGELFF.

The chain recombines TRBV15 with TRBJ2-3, with D tentatively TRBD1 (5 bases). Germline assignment: CDR1 LNHNV and CDR2 YYDKDF (reference sequence). Trimming stripped 1 base from V and 5 bases from J, with 19 bases between. The CDR3 has 17 amino acids. CDR3 coding DNA: TGTGCCACCAGCAGAGGGGGCACACAGTTGTTAGGAGATACGCAGTATTTT. Protein sequence: CATSRGGTQLLGDTQYF.

This chain links TRBV7-2 with TRBJ1-2; D unclear. In germline, CDR1 is SGHTA, CDR2 FQGNSA. The CDR3 length is 14 residues. Between the trimmed V and J ends, which lost 3 bases and 4 bases, there was a span of 12 bases. The CDR3 DNA sequence: TGTGCCAGCAGCTTGGAGGTGGAAGGCTATGGCTACACCTTC. Translated: CASSLEVEGYGYTF.

This clonotype showed up just a few times. The genes are TRBV12-3 or TRBV12-4 and TRBJ2-1; the D call may be TRBD1 or TRBD2 (5 bases each). V lost 3 bases and J lost 7, with 13 bases in between. This CDR3 has 14 residues. The CDR3 DNA reads as TGTGCCAGCAGTTTTGGCCATGGGGGAAATGAGCAGTTCTTC. Residues: CASSFGHGGNEQFF.

This chain uses TRBV11-3 with TRBJ2-7; 8 bases are shared with TRBD2. This CDR3 comprises 15 residues. J lost 10 bases, V lost 5 bases, and 16 bases had no gene match. Germline CDR1 reads SGHNT; CDR2 reads YENEEA. CDR3 sequence: CASSHRGSSGSEQYF. CDR3 bases: TGTGCCAGCAGCCACAGAGGGTCCAGCGGGAGTGAACAGTACTTC.

This clonotype was observed a few times. V gene TRBV9 combines with J gene TRBJ2-7; 9 nucleotides line up with TRBD2. J was trimmed by 2 bases and V by 2 bases; bases with no gene match: 2. CDR1 is SGDLS, CDR2 YYNGEE, per germline. There are 14 residues in the CDR3. CDR3 sequence (DNA): TGTGCCAGCAGCGTGACTAGCGGCACCTACGAGCAGTACTTC. Protein sequence: CASSVTSGTYEQYF.